This TCR beta chain was identified in a study of T cell repertoires in cytomegalovirus infection. Study in general: Indications of both CMV infection and matching HLA type were provided by public TCR beta signatures. Study-wide results and caveats: Dominating the ex vivo response were HLA-C-restricted CMV-specific TCR beta clonotypes.

This clonotype was seen at least ten times. Its antigen remains unknown. Each CDR3 protein is one row after TCRdb ran MiXCR on the reads. The repertoire holds 200,000 to 300,000 distinct CDR3 sequences, with approximately 9.2% as singletons. Material for sequencing was PBMCs. This TCR was sampled from a human donor in good health (CMV status not recorded). Some clones in this sample may be carry-over from other donors' samples.

The CDR3 region has the DNA TGTGCCAGCAGCTATCCGGGACAGGGGGCTAGGGGCAATGAGCAGTTCTTC. It yields the protein CASSYPGQGARGNEQFF. The chain links TRBV7-8 to TRBJ2-1, with TRBD1 identical over 12 bases. The germline V gene has CDR1 SGHVS and CDR2 FQNEAQ. The CDR3 runs 17 residues. The trim removed 4 bases at V and 6 bases at J, leaving 10 bases unmatched. The variable domain in full, with the rest retrieved from reference TRBV7-8 and TRBJ2-1, is GAGVSQSPRYKVAKRGQDVALRCDPISGHVSLFWYQQALGQGPEFLTYFQNEAQLDKSGLPSDRFFAERPEGSVSTLKIQRTQQEDSAVYLCASSYPGQGARGNEQFFGPGTRLTVL.